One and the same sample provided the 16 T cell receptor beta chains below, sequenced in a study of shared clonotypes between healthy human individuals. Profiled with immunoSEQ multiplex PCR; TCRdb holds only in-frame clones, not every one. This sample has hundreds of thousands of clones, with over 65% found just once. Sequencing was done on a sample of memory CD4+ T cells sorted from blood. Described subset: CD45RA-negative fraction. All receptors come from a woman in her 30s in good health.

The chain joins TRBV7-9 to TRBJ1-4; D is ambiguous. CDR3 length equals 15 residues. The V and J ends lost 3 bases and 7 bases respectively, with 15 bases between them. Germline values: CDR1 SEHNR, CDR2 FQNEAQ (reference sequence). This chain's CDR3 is CASSLNQGRFEKLFF. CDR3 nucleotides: TGTGCCAGCAGCTTGAACCAAGGACGGTTTGAAAAACTGTTTTTT.

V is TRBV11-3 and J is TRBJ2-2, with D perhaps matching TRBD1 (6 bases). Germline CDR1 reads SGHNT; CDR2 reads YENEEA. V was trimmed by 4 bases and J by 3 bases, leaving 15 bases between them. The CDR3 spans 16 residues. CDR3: CASSYGAHRDTGELFF. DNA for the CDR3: TGTGCCAGCAGCTACGGGGCTCACAGGGACACCGGGGAGCTGTTTTTT.

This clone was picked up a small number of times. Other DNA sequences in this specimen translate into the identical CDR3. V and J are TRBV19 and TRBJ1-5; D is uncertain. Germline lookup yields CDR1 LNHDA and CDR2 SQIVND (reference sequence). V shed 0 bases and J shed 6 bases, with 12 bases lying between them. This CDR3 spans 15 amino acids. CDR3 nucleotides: TGTGCCAGTAGTATAGATCCCCCTACTAGTCAGCCCCAGCATTTT. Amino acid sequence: CASSIDPPTSQPQHF.

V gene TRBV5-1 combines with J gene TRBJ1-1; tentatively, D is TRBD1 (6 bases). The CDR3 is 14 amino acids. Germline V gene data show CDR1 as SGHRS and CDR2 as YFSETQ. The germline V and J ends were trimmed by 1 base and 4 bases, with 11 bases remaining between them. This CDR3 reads CASSLQGWGTEAFF. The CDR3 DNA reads TGCGCCAGCAGCTTGCAGGGGTGGGGCACTGAAGCTTTCTTT. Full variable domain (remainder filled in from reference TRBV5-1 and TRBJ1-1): KAGVTQTPRYLIKTRGQQVTLSCSPISGHRSVSWYQQTPGQGLQFLFEYFSETQRNKGNFPGRFSGRQFSNSRSEMNVSTLELGDSALYLCASSLQGWGTEAFFGQGTRLTVV.

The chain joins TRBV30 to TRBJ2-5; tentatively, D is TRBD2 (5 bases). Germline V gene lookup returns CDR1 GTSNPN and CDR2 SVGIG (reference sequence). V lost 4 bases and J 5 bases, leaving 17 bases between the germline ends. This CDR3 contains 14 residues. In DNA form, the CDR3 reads TGTGCCTGGACAGCCGACCCAGAGGGTGAGACCCAGTACTTC. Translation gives CAWTADPEGETQYF.

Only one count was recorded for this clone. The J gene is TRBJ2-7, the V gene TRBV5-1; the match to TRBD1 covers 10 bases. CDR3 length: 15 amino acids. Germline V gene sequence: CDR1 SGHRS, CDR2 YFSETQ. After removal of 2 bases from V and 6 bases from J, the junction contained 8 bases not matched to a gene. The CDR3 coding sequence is TGCGCCAGCAGCTTCAAGACAGGGGGCTTGGGCGAGCAGTACTTC. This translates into CASSFKTGGLGEQYF.

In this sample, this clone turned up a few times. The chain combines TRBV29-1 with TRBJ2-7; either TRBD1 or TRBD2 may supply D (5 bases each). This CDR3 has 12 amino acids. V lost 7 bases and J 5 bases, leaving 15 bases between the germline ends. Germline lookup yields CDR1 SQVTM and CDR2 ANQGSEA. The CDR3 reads CSGSRGENEQYF. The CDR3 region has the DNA TGCAGCGGATCGAGGGGAGAAAACGAGCAGTACTTC.

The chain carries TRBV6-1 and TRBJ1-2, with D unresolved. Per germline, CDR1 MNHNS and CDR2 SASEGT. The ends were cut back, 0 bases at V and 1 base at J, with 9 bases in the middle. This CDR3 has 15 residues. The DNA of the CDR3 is TGTGCCAGCAGTGAAGCCCAGACCATTAACTATGGCTACACCTTC. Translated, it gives CASSEAQTINYGYTF.

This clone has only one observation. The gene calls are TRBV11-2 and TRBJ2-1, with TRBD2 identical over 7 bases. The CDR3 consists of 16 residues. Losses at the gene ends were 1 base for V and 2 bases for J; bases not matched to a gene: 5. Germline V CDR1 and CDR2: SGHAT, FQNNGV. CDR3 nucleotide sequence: TGTGCCAGCAGCTTAGGATCGGGGACTACCTACAATGAGCAGTTCTTC. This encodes CASSLGSGTTYNEQFF.

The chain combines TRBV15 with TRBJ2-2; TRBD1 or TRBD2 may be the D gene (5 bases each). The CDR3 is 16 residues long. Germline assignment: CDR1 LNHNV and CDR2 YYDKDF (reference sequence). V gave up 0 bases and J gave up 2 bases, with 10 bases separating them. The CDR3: CATSRDLRGNTGELFF. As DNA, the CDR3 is TGTGCCACCAGCAGAGATCTGAGGGGAAACACCGGGGAGCTGTTTTTT. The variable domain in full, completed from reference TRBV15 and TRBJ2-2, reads DAMVIQNPRYQVTQFGKPVTLSCSQTLNHNVMYWYQQKSSQAPKLLFHYYDKDFNNEADTPDNFQSRRPNTSFCFLDIRSPGLGDTAMYLCATSRDLRGNTGELFFGEGSRLTVL.

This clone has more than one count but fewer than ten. CDR3 DNA: TGTGCCAGCAGCTTGGGACAGGGCCCCACTGAAGCTTTCTTT. It encodes CASSLGQGPTEAFF. The V call is TRBV9, the J call TRBJ1-1; 9 bases agree with TRBD1. V was pared by 4 bases and J by 4 bases, with 5 bases of the junction left unmatched. Germline V CDR1 and CDR2: SGDLS, YYNGEE. The CDR3 has 14 residues.

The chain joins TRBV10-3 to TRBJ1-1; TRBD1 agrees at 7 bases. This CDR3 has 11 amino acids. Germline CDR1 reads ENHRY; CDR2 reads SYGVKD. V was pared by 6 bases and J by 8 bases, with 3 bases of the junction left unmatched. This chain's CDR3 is CAIRGGQEAFF. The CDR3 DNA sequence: TGTGCCATCAGGGGGGGACAGGAAGCTTTCTTT.

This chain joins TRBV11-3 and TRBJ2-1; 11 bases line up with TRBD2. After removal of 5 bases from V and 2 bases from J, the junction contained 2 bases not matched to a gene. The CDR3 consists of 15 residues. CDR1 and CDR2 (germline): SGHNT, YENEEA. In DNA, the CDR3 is TGTGCCAGCAGCCTACTAGCGGGAGCCTACAATGAGCAGTTCTTC. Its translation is CASSLLAGAYNEQFF.

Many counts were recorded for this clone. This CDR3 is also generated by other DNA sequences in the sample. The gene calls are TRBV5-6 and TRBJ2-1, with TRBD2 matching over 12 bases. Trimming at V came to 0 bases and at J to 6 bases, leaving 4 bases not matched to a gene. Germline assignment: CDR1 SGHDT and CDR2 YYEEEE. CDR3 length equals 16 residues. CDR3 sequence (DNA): TGTGCCAGCAGCTTGGGACTAGCGGGAGTTAGCAATGAGCAGTTCTTC. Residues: CASSLGLAGVSNEQFF.

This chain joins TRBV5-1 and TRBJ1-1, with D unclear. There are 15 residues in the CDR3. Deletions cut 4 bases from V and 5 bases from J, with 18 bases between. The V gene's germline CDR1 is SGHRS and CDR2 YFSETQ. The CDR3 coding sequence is TGCGCCAGCAGCCACGGGCCCCCTTTTGGGACTGAAGCTTTCTTT. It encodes CASSHGPPFGTEAFF.

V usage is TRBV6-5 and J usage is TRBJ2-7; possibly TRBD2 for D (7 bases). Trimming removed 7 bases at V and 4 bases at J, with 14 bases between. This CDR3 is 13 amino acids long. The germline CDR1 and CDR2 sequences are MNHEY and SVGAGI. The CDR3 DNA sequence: TGTGCCAGCACCAAAGCGGGACAATACGAGCAGTACTTC. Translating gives CASTKAGQYEQYF.